This T cell receptor (beta chain) was obtained from a study of vaccination effects on CD4 cells after COVID-19. The wider study: Two recovered convalescent patients were sampled 16 days and one week pre-vaccination.

TCRdb's copy holds only in-frame clones and misses some; the assay was immunoSEQ multiplex PCR. The sample includes roughly 35,000 clones, around 73% seen only once; the top ten take about 17%. Study results and caveats: Vaccine-induced new clones formed most post-vaccine spike-reactive clones in convalescents. Clones arising from infection and from vaccination showed marked clonal contraction late after vaccination.

The junction had 4 bases not matched to a gene; V was cut back by 6 bases and J by 5 bases. CDR3 length equals 15 residues. The germline V gene has CDR1 MGHRA and CDR2 YSYEKL. By share, this clone ranks as medium-sized. The antigen is not known. After expansion with viral peptide pools in the ViraFEST assay, antigen-specific CD4+ T cells were sequenced. Scientists isolated CD4+ T cells after a roughly 10-day culture period ended. This individual contracted SARS-CoV-2 between March and December 2020, as verified by PCR. The chain combines TRBV4-1 with TRBJ2-1, with 13 nucleotides matching TRBD2. This TCR derives from a human donor who had a prior SARS-CoV-2 infection. The specimen comprised CD4+ T cells from PBMCs cultured with HCoV-NL63 spike peptides, sampled before COVID-19 vaccination. The CDR3 region is CASRQGLAGNNEQFF. In nucleotides, the CDR3 is TGCGCCAGCAGACAGGGACTAGCGGGGAACAATGAGCAGTTCTTC.